These 28 T cell receptor beta chains were all obtained from the same sample, sequenced in a study of T cells in tuberculosis. TCRdb keeps only in-frame clones here, not all; method: immunoSEQ multiplex PCR. The sample yields approximately 35,000 clones, about 97% seen once. Source material: PBMCs. These receptors were obtained from a donor aged 10-35 years with latent tuberculosis or without tuberculosis infection.

J is TRBJ2-1 and V is TRBV2, with 9 positions matching TRBD2. The CDR3 length is 16 residues. Germline V gene sequence: CDR1 SNHLY, CDR2 FYNNEI. V lost 7 bases and J lost 4; bases outside the gene matches: 11. The CDR3 protein is CASIDLAGAFYNEQFF. In DNA, the CDR3 is TGTGCCAGCATTGACTTAGCGGGGGCCTTTTACAATGAGCAGTTCTTC.

V gene TRBV7-8 combines with J gene TRBJ2-1; 11 positions match TRBD2. Trimming cost V 5 bases and J 12 bases; bases outside gene matches: 3. Per germline, CDR1 SGHVS and CDR2 FQNEAQ. This CDR3 contains 12 residues. CDR3 DNA: TGTGCCAGCAGCAGAGGACTAGCGGGGCAGTTCTTC. This encodes CASSRGLAGQFF.

V is TRBV6-6 and J is TRBJ2-3; TRBD2 aligns across 7 bases. The V segment lost 6 bases and the J segment 2 bases; nucleotides outside the gene matches: 5. There are 14 residues in the CDR3. The germline gives CDR1 MNHNY, CDR2 SVGAGI (reference sequence). The CDR3 sequence is CASRSAGFTDTQYF. The CDR3 nucleotides are TGTGCCAGCAGGTCAGCGGGGTTCACAGATACGCAGTATTTT.

This clone was seen only once. V and J are TRBV12-5 and TRBJ2-3; the match to TRBD1 covers 8 bases. This CDR3 has 16 residues. Germline-derived CDR1 and CDR2 are LGHNT and FRNRAP. The trim removed 0 bases at V and 2 bases at J, leaving 4 bases unmatched. The CDR3 sequence is CASGLVVTGDTDTQYF. As DNA, the CDR3 is TGTGCTAGTGGTTTGGTAGTGACAGGGGACACAGATACGCAGTATTTT. The full variable domain, with the rest looked up from reference TRBV12-5 and TRBJ2-3, is DARVTQTPRHKVTEMGQEVTMRCQPILGHNTVFWYRQTMMQGLELLAYFRNRAPLDDSGMPKDRFSAEMPDATLATLKIQPSEPRDSAVYFCASGLVVTGDTDTQYFGPGTRLTVL.

The chain employs TRBV9 and TRBJ2-3; D is uncertain. The V gene lost 0 bases and the J gene lost 0 bases, with 5 bases spanning the gap. The CDR3 has 14 amino acids. Per the germline V gene, CDR1 is SGDLS and CDR2 is YYNGEE. The CDR3 protein is CASSVDSSTDTQYF. CDR3 coding DNA: TGTGCCAGCAGCGTAGATTCTAGCACAGATACGCAGTATTTT.

The rearrangement joins TRBV4-1 to TRBJ1-2, with 10 bases lining up with TRBD1. V trimming: 1 base; J trimming: 6 bases; junction bases outside the gene matches: 8. The length of the CDR3 is 16 residues. The germline V gene has CDR1 MGHRA and CDR2 YSYEKL. CDR3: CASSQVGRTGGNGYTF. CDR3 sequence (DNA): TGCGCCAGCAGCCAAGTGGGTAGGACAGGGGGAAATGGCTACACCTTC.

The chain uses TRBV19 and TRBJ1-1; 7 bases line up with TRBD1. Germline-derived CDR1 and CDR2 are LNHDA and SQIVND (reference sequence). CDR3 size: 13 residues. The trim removed 10 bases at V and 6 bases at J, leaving 11 bases unmatched. CDR3 DNA: TGTGCCACGTACACACAGGGGCGGGCTGAAGCTTTCTTT. Encoded protein: CATYTQGRAEAFF.

This clone was seen a handful of times. The V gene is TRBV25-1, the J gene TRBJ2-7, with a possible D match to TRBD1 (5 bases). Trimming pared 2 bases from V and 3 bases from J, leaving 14 bases between. This CDR3 is built from 15 residues. Germline lookup yields CDR1 MGHDK and CDR2 SYGVNS. CDR3 coding DNA: TGTGCCAGCAGTGAAGGGCGGCGTCAGGGCTACGAGCAGTACTTC. This sequence encodes CASSEGRRQGYEQYF.

The chain combines TRBV6-5 with TRBJ2-2; no definite D call. The CDR3 runs 14 residues. The germline V gene encodes CDR1 MNHEY and CDR2 SVGAGI. Trimming stripped 1 base from V and 3 bases from J, with 6 bases between. CDR3 loop: CASSYFRDTGELFF. The DNA for the CDR3 is TGTGCCAGCAGTTACTTCCGGGACACCGGGGAGCTGTTTTTT.

This clone occurred once. V usage is TRBV7-9 and J usage is TRBJ1-5, with unresolved D. The CDR3 is made up of 14 amino acids. V was pared by 2 bases and J by 4 bases, with 9 bases between. CDR1 SEHNR and CDR2 FQNEAQ come from the germline V gene (reference sequence). The CDR3 DNA sequence: TGTGCCAGCAGCTTAATGGCCCCTAATCAGCCCCAGCATTTT. This sequence encodes CASSLMAPNQPQHF.

The chain is built from TRBV14 and TRBJ2-1, with TRBD1 identical over 10 bases. Per germline, CDR1 SGHDN and CDR2 FVKESK. There are 15 residues in the CDR3. V lost 4 bases, J lost 3 bases, and 3 bases stayed unmatched. The CDR3: CASSPRDRGYNEQFF. Here the CDR3 DNA reads TGTGCCAGCAGCCCCCGGGACAGGGGCTACAATGAGCAGTTCTTC.

The V call is TRBV6-6, the J call TRBJ2-6; TRBD2 aligns across 7 bases. In germline, CDR1 is MNHNY, CDR2 SVGAGI (reference sequence). V lost 5 bases and J lost 3; bases outside the gene matches: 4. CDR3 size: 15 residues. The chain's CDR3 is CASSPPGGGANVLTF. CDR3 DNA sequence: TGTGCCAGCAGTCCCCCGGGGGGTGGGGCCAACGTCCTGACTTTC.

The chain links TRBV2 to TRBJ2-7; 7 bases map to TRBD2. This CDR3 is 15 amino acids long. Germline assignment: CDR1 SNHLY and CDR2 FYNNEI. Unmatched junction bases numbered 8, after V lost 2 bases and J lost 4 bases. CDR3 sequence: CASSERSGAWYEQYF. DNA of the CDR3: TGTGCCAGCAGTGAACGGAGCGGGGCCTGGTACGAGCAGTACTTC. Together with reference TRBV2 and TRBJ2-7, the CDR3 gives the full variable domain: EPEVTQTPSHQVTQMGQEVILRCVPISNHLYFYWYRQILGQKVEFLVSFYNNEISEKSEIFDDQFSVERPDGSNFTLKIRSTKLEDSAMYFCASSERSGAWYEQYFGPGTRLTVT.

The chain has TRBV2 and TRBJ2-1; D may be TRBD2 (6 bases). CDR3 length equals 13 residues. Looked up from germline, CDR1 is SNHLY and CDR2 is FYNNEI. Trimming left V 8 bases short and J 2 bases short, with 10 bases between. The DNA for the CDR3 is TGTGCCAGCGTAGGACTACCCTACAATGAGCAGTTCTTC. Translated: CASVGLPYNEQFF.

The rearrangement links TRBV4-1 to TRBJ1-1; D is perhaps TRBD1 (5 bases). Germline CDR1 MGHRA, CDR2 YSYEKL. This CDR3 comprises 15 residues. The V end lost 2 bases, the J end lost 4 bases, and 14 bases lay between the germline ends. DNA of the CDR3: TGCGCCAGCAGCCAACAAATGGCCGGGGGCACTGAAGCTTTCTTT. This sequence encodes CASSQQMAGGTEAFF.

This clone was observed a single time. V and J are TRBV5-4 and TRBJ1-2; D perhaps matches TRBD1 (6 bases). Germline V gives CDR1 SGHNT, CDR2 YYREEE (reference sequence). The CDR3 is made up of 16 amino acids. Trimming removed 8 bases at V and 8 bases at J, with 28 bases between. The CDR3 DNA follows: TGTGCCAGTAGCCGGGCAGGGGCGACCAACGATTACGGCTACACCTTC. Translation: CASSRAGATNDYGYTF.

The chain has TRBV5-1 and TRBJ1-2; weak D call: TRBD1 (6 bases). CDR3 length: 15 amino acids. The V gene's germline CDR1 is SGHRS and CDR2 YFSETQ. Trimming left V 0 bases short and J 3 bases short, with 12 bases between. CDR3 sequence (DNA): TGCGCCAGCAGCTTGGGTGCGGGGGCGGACTATGGCTACACCTTC. It codes for CASSLGAGADYGYTF.

This rearrangement joins TRBV5-1 to TRBJ2-3; D is uncertain. CDR3 length: 16 amino acids. The ends were cut back, 3 bases at V and 2 bases at J, with 16 bases in the middle. The V gene's germline CDR1 is SGHRS and CDR2 YFSETQ. Here the CDR3 reads CASSSPKGRVTDTQYF. The DNA of the CDR3 is TGCGCCAGCAGCTCCCCCAAAGGTCGGGTCACAGATACGCAGTATTTT.

The chain combines TRBV6-1 with TRBJ2-7; a possible D gene is TRBD1 (6 bases). CDR3 size: 15 residues. Per the germline V gene, CDR1 is MNHNS and CDR2 is SASEGT. V dropped 6 bases and J dropped 3 bases, with 18 bases sitting between them. The CDR3 coding sequence is TGTGCCAGCAGATTGGAGACAGGTGGATACTACGAGCAGTACTTC. The encoded protein is CASRLETGGYYEQYF.

This sequence joins TRBV6-1 and TRBJ1-2; 9 bases match TRBD1. The length of the CDR3 is 16 residues. Germline V gene lookup returns CDR1 MNHNS and CDR2 SASEGT. J lost 7 bases, V lost 2 bases, and 11 bases had no gene match. The CDR3 loop is CASSETLAGQGSGYTF. CDR3 DNA: TGTGCCAGCAGTGAAACGCTGGCCGGACAGGGGTCTGGCTACACCTTC.

The chain combines TRBV4-1 with TRBJ2-7, with a tentative D call TRBD1 (6 bases). V lost 4 bases and J 0 bases, leaving 16 bases between the germline ends. This CDR3 comprises 16 residues. Looked up from germline, CDR1 is MGHRA and CDR2 is YSYEKL. CDR3 nucleotides: TGCGCCAGCAGCCCCGAATTAGGACAGTACTCCTACGAGCAGTACTTC. Translating it yields CASSPELGQYSYEQYF.

J is TRBJ2-1 and V is TRBV30, with 10 bases identical to TRBD2. There are 15 residues in the CDR3. After removal of 0 bases from V and 7 bases from J, the junction contained 6 bases not matched to a gene. Germline CDR1 reads GTSNPN; CDR2 reads SVGIG (reference sequence). The CDR3 DNA sequence: TGTGCCTGGAGTGTACGAAGCGGGAGGGCAAATGAGCAGTTCTTC. Translation: CAWSVRSGRANEQFF.

The chain recombines TRBV30 with TRBJ1-5; TRBD1 matches 10 bases. The CDR3 totals 14 residues. V lost 3 bases to trimming and J lost 11 bases; unmatched junction nucleotides: 10. Germline V gene lookup returns CDR1 GTSNPN and CDR2 SVGIG (reference sequence). This CDR3 reads CAWSSGTGVESQHF. CDR3 in DNA: TGTGCCTGGAGCTCCGGGACAGGGGTTGAGTCCCAGCATTTT.

This rearrangement joins TRBV9 to TRBJ2-3, with D unresolved. CDR1 SGDLS and CDR2 YYNGEE come from the germline V gene. The CDR3 sequence is 12 residues long. V was trimmed by 3 bases and J by 4 bases, leaving 6 bases between them. CDR3 sequence reads: CASSAQSDTQYF. The CDR3 nucleotides read TGTGCCAGCAGCGCGCAGTCAGATACGCAGTATTTT. The full variable domain, its missing parts supplied by reference TRBV9 and TRBJ2-3, is DSGVTQTPKHLITATGQRVTLRCSPRSGDLSVYWYQQSLDQGLQFLIQYYNGEERAKGNILERFSAQQFPDLHSELNLSSLELGDSALYFCASSAQSDTQYFGPGTRLTVL.

This sequence joins TRBV6-6 and TRBJ2-6, with D hard to call. The length of the CDR3 is 15 residues. Germline CDR1 is MNHNY and CDR2 is SVGAGI (reference sequence). The ends were cut back, 2 bases at V and 0 bases at J, with 5 bases in the middle. The CDR3 reads CASSYPRSGANVLTF. The CDR3 coding sequence is TGTGCCAGCAGTTACCCCCGCTCTGGGGCCAACGTCCTGACTTTC.

The rearrangement joins TRBV6-1 to TRBJ2-7; 7 bases map to TRBD1. The CDR3 length is 14 residues. V was pared by 4 bases and J by 0 bases, with 3 bases of the junction left unmatched. CDR1 is MNHNS, CDR2 SASEGT, per germline. The CDR3 here is CASSAYRGSYEQYF. Here the CDR3 DNA reads TGTGCCAGCAGTGCTTACAGGGGCTCCTACGAGCAGTACTTC.

This chain uses TRBV28 with TRBJ2-7; TRBD1 agrees at 7 bases. After removal of 1 base from V and 5 bases from J, the junction contained 8 bases not matched to a gene. The CDR3 is 15 amino acids. Germline CDR1 reads MDHEN; CDR2 reads SYDVKM. CDR3 amino acids: CASSLLAGTVHEQYF. The CDR3 bases are TGTGCCAGCAGTTTATTGGCAGGGACAGTCCACGAGCAGTACTTC.

The chain recombines TRBV28 with TRBJ2-1, with 8 bases matching TRBD2. J was trimmed by 5 bases and V by 4 bases; bases with no gene match: 10. The V gene's germline CDR1 is MDHEN and CDR2 SYDVKM. CDR3 length: 16 residues. For the CDR3, the DNA is TGTGCCAGCAGTTCTTCTACCGGGGGACTAGACAATGAGCAGTTCTTC. Protein: CASSSSTGGLDNEQFF.